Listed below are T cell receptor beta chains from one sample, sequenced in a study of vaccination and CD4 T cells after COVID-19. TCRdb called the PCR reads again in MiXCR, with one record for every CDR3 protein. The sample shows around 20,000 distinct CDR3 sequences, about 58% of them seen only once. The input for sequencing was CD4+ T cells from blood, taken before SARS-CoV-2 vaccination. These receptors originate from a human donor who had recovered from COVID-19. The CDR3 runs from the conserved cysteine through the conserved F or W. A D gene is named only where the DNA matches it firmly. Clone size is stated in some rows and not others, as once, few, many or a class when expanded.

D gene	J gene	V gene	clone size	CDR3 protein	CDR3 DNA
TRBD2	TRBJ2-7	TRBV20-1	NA	CSASLAGYEQYF	TGCAGTGCTAGTCTAGCGGGCTACGAGCAGTACTTC
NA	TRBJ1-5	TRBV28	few	CASSTGGLQGNQPQHF	TGTGCCAGCAGTACGGGGGGCCTCCAAGGCAATCAGCCCCAGCATTTT
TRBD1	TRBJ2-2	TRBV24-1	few	CATSDPGQGGAELFF	TGTGCCACCAGTGACCCAGGACAGGGAGGCGCGGAGCTGTTTTTT
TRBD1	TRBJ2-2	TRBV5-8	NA	CASPGRDRVYTGELFF	TGTGCCAGCCCGGGACGGGACAGGGTGTACACCGGGGAGCTGTTTTTT
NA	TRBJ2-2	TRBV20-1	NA	CSARDTSGGTLTGELFF	TGCAGTGCTAGAGATACCTCGGGGGGCACGCTCACCGGGGAGCTGTTTTTT
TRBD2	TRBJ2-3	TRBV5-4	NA	CASSAGTSGLADTQYF	TGTGCCAGCAGCGCTGGGACTAGCGGACTCGCAGATACGCAGTATTTT
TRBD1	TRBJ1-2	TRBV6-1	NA	CASSAIPRTTGVVDGYTF	TGTGCCAGCAGTGCCATCCCACGGACGACAGGGGTTGTGGATGGCTACACCTTC
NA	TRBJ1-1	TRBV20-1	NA	CSARDPGVQGGAEAFF	TGCAGTGCTAGAGACCCAGGGGTCCAGGGTGGGGCTGAAGCTTTCTTT
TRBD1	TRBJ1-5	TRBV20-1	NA	CSARGAPGQGLDQPQHF	TGCAGTGCTAGGGGGGCGCCGGGACAGGGGTTGGATCAGCCCCAGCATTTT
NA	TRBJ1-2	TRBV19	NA	CASSSGRIYGYTF	TGTGCCAGTAGTTCCGGACGGATCTATGGCTACACCTTC
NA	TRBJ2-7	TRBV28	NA	CASSSVRGHHNYEQYF	TGTGCCAGCAGCTCCGTCCGGGGACATCACAACTACGAGCAGTACTTC
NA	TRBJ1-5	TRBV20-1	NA	CSALLQGNSNQPQHF	TGCAGTGCCCTATTACAGGGAAATAGCAATCAGCCCCAGCATTTT
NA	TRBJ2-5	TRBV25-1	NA	CASTPTGGSETQYF	TGTGCCAGCACCCCGACTGGAGGGTCAGAGACCCAGTACTTC
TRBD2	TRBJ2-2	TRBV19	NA	CASRGLGVGELFF	TGTGCCAGCAGGGGACTAGGCGTCGGGGAGCTGTTTTTT
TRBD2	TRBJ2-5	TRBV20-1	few	CRSGTSGRGYQETQYF	TGCAGGTCAGGGACTAGCGGGAGGGGGTACCAAGAGACCCAGTACTTC
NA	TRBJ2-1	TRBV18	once	CASSQLVGDEQFF	TGTGCCAGCTCACAATTGGTCGGGGATGAGCAGTTCTTC
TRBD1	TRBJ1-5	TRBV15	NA	CATSRGTGWDQPQHF	TGTGCCACCAGCAGAGGGACAGGGTGGGATCAGCCCCAGCATTTT
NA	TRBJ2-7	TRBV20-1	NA	CSARRTAVVGQYF	TGCAGTGCTAGGAGGACAGCGGTGGTTGGGCAGTACTTC
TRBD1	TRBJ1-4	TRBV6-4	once	CASSPGQGDEKLFF	TGTGCCAGCAGCCCGGGACAGGGTGATGAAAAACTGTTTTTT
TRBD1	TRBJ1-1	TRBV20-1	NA	CSARAGTGAASF	TGCAGTGCTAGAGCGGGGACAGGGGCGGCTTCCTTT
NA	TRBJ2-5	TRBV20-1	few	CSARDRLRTKKETQYF	TGCAGTGCTAGAGATAGGCTCCGGACTAAAAAAGAGACCCAGTACTTC
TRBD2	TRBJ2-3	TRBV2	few	CASSASTSGRDTQYF	TGTGCCAGCAGTGCTTCAACTAGCGGGAGAGATACGCAGTATTTT
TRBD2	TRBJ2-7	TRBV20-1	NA	CSAQRGRGLHSYEQYF	TGCAGTGCTCAACGGGGGAGGGGTCTGCACTCCTACGAGCAGTACTTC
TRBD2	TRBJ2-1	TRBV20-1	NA	CSAITSGSYNEQFF	TGCAGTGCCATCACTAGCGGGAGTTACAATGAGCAGTTCTTC
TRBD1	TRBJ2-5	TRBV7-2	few	CASSFRQGRETQYF	TGTGCCAGCAGCTTCCGACAGGGACGGGAGACCCAGTACTTC
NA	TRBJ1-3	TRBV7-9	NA	CATRGLTGNTIYF	TGTGCCACCCGGGGCCTCACTGGAAACACCATATATTTT
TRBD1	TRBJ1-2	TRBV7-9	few	CASSLVRWGQGSTNYGYTF	TGTGCCAGCAGCTTAGTCCGGTGGGGACAGGGAAGTACAAACTATGGCTACACCTTC
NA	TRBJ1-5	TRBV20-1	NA	CSARFVPGQPQHF	TGCAGTGCTAGATTCGTACCGGGGCAGCCCCAGCATTTT
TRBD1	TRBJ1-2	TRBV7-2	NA	CASSLTWNRGHGYTF	TGTGCCAGCAGTCTAACCTGGAACAGGGGGCATGGCTACACCTTC
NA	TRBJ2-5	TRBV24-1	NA	CATSGPLGQETQYF	TGTGCCACCAGTGGTCCTCTGGGGCAAGAGACCCAGTACTTC
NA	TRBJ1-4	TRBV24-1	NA	CATLWGEEFEKLFF	TGTGCCACACTTTGGGGGGAAGAGTTTGAAAAACTGTTTTTT
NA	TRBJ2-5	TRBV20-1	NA	CSATSGAVQETQYF	TGCAGTGCTACATCGGGGGCAGTCCAAGAGACCCAGTACTTC
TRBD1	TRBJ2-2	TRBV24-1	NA	CATSDLSPGQGVDTGELFF	TGTGCCACCAGTGATTTGAGCCCGGGACAGGGTGTAGACACCGGGGAGCTGTTTTTT
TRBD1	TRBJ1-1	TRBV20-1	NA	CSARGAGGYGTEAFF	TGCAGTGCTAGAGGGGCAGGGGGCTATGGCACTGAAGCTTTCTTT
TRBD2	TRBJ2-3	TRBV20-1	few	CSASRLADPFTYTQYF	TGCAGTGCTAGCCGACTAGCGGATCCTTTCACATATACGCAGTATTTT
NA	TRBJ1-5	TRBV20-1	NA	CSATPGGNQPQHF	TGCAGTGCTACCCCTGGCGGCAATCAGCCCCAGCATTTT
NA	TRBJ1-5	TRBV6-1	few	CASSSRDSNQPQHF	TGTGCCAGCAGTAGCAGGGATAGCAATCAGCCCCAGCATTTT
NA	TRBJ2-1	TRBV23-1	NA	CASSQSAGKGNEQFF	TGCGCCAGCAGTCAATCTGCAGGGAAGGGCAATGAGCAGTTCTTC
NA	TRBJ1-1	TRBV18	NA	CASSPPSRTSAEAFF	TGTGCCAGCTCACCACCTTCTAGGACAAGTGCTGAAGCTTTCTTT
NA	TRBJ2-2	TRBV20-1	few	CSARDPLANTGELFF	TGCAGTGCTAGAGATCCCCTAGCAAACACCGGGGAGCTGTTTTTT
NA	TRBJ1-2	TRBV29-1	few	CSVGRSGDNYGYTF	TGCAGCGTTGGCCGGTCAGGGGATAACTATGGCTACACCTTC
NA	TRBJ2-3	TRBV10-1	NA	CASSLTRDTDTQYF	TGCGCCAGCAGTTTGACTCGGGACACAGATACGCAGTATTTT
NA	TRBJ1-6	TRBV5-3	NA	CARSNVQGPGSPLHF	TGTGCCAGAAGTAATGTACAGGGCCCCGGGTCACCCCTCCACTTT
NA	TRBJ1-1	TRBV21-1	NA	CASSHMRVGPTEAFF	TGTGCCAGCAGCCACATGAGGGTCGGTCCCACTGAAGCTTTCTTT
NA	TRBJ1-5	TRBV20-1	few	CSAGGTVARSNQPQHF	TGCAGTGCTGGGGGGACGGTCGCTAGGAGCAATCAGCCCCAGCATTTT
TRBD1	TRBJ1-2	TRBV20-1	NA	CSARAAGTGNYGYTF	TGCAGTGCTAGAGCCGCCGGGACAGGAAACTATGGCTACACCTTC
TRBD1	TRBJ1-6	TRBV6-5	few	CASSYRGQGDSPLHF	TGTGCCAGCAGTTATAGGGGACAGGGGGATTCACCCCTCCACTTT
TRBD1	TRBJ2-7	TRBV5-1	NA	CASSRDRNEQYF	TGCGCCAGCAGCCGGGACAGAAACGAGCAGTACTTC
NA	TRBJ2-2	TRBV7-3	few	CASSPGHRASTGELFF	TGTGCCAGCAGCCCCGGTCACAGGGCCTCCACCGGGGAGCTGTTTTTT
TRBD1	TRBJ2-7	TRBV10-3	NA	CAISERGLDEQYF	TGTGCCATCAGTGAGAGGGGGCTTGACGAGCAGTACTTC
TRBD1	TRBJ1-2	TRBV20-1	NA	CSARDPRTGGGYTF	TGCAGTGCTAGAGATCCCCGGACAGGGGGAGGCTACACCTTC
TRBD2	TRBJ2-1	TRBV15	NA	CATSRGGTSGGVAQFF	TGTGCCACCAGCAGGGGGGGGACTAGCGGGGGAGTCGCGCAGTTCTTC
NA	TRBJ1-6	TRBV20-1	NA	CSAVGGGDNSPLHF	TGCAGTGCCGTGGGGGGTGGCGATAATTCACCCCTCCACTTT
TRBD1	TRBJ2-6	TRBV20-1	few	CSAHTETGGSGANVLTF	TGCAGTGCGCACACCGAGACAGGGGGATCTGGGGCCAACGTCCTGACTTTC
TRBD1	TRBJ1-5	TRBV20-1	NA	CSADARGQMGGPQHF	TGCAGTGCTGATGCCAGGGGACAGATGGGAGGGCCCCAGCATTTT